This T cell receptor beta chain comes out of a study of OX40 agonist ivuxolimab in advanced cancers. Whole-study findings and limits: Also showing low normalized T-cell clonal expansion were some of the nonresponders. CD8+ T cells averaged more expanded clones than CD4+. Antigen specificity remained undetermined for the expanded peripheral T cells. CD4+ and CD8+ blood T cells expanded clonally by week 6 at 0.1 to 3.0 mg/kg.

Of note for this clone: Its matching antigen is unknown.

V lost 2 bases, J lost 1 base, and 14 bases stayed unmatched. This CDR3 is built from 19 residues. The germline CDR1 and CDR2 sequences are KGHSH and LQKENI. Data came from immunoSEQ multiplex PCR; TCRdb stores just in-frame clones and leaves some out. Here the sample spans about 97,000 clones, 85% to 90% being singletons. Sample: CD4+ or CD8+ T cells sorted from blood, taken in a trial of the OX40 agonist ivuxolimab. This sequence originates from an adult with an advanced solid tumor such as melanoma, head and neck, liver or kidney cancer. The chain combines TRBV18 with TRBJ2-7, with 10 bases lining up with TRBD1. For the CDR3, the DNA is TGTGCCAGCTCACCATTTGACATTCCCCGGGGACAGGGGTCCTACGAGCAGTACTTC. Its protein product is CASSPFDIPRGQGSYEQYF. The full variable domain, with the rest looked up from reference TRBV18 and TRBJ2-7, is NAGVMQNPRHLVRRRGQEARLRCSPMKGHSHVYWYRQLPEEGLKFMVYLQKENIIDESGMPKERFSAEFPKEGPSILRIQQVVRGDSAAYFCASSPFDIPRGQGSYEQYFGPGTRLTVT.